One and the same sample provided the 10 T cell receptor beta chains below, sequenced in a study of shared clonotypes between healthy human individuals. Only in-frame clones appear in the TCRdb table, and some are missing; sequencing was by immunoSEQ multiplex PCR. The data show 600,000 to 750,000 clones, 72% seen once. Material for sequencing was memory CD4+ T cells sorted from blood. As to subset: CD45RA-negative fraction. These TCRs come from a woman in her 30s in good health.

Concerning this clone: Other DNA variants within this sample encode the same CDR3. V usage is TRBV11-2 and J usage is TRBJ2-5; 9 bases fit TRBD1. This CDR3 region has 14 residues. With V trimmed by 3 bases and J by 4 bases, 3 bases remained unmatched. Germline V gives CDR1 SGHAT, CDR2 FQNNGV. The DNA of the CDR3 is TGTGCCAGCAGCTTGGGACAGGGCAGAGAGACCCAGTACTTC. It encodes CASSLGQGRETQYF.

The rearrangement uses TRBV5-1 and TRBJ2-7; 12 bases agree with TRBD1. The CDR3 extends over 15 amino acids. Trimming cost V 3 bases and J 6 bases; bases outside gene matches: 7. Germline CDR1 is SGHRS and CDR2 is YFSETQ. The chain's CDR3 is CASSWGTGGTGEQYF. CDR3 in DNA: TGCGCCAGCAGCTGGGGGACAGGGGGCACAGGCGAGCAGTACTTC.

The gene calls are TRBV30 and TRBJ1-5; D not certain. The CDR3 contains 12 residues. V was pared by 3 bases and J by 7 bases, with 10 bases between. Germline values: CDR1 GTSNPN, CDR2 SVGIG (reference sequence). The CDR3 DNA reads as TGTGCCTGGAGACAGAGGGTACAGCCCCAGCATTTT. This encodes CAWRQRVQPQHF. The full variable domain, its missing parts supplied by reference TRBV30 and TRBJ1-5, is SQTIHQWPATLVQPVGSPLSLECTVEGTSNPNLYWYRQAAGRGLQLLFYSVGIGQISSEVPQNLSASRPQDRQFILSSKKLLLSDSGFYLCAWRQRVQPQHFGDGTRLSIL.

J is TRBJ1-1 and V is TRBV5-1; D gene uncertain. Between the trimmed V and J ends, which lost 0 bases and 6 bases, there was a span of 9 bases. The length of the CDR3 is 13 residues. CDR1 is SGHRS, CDR2 YFSETQ, per germline. CDR3 residues: CASSLVEGSEAFF. In DNA, the CDR3 is TGCGCCAGCAGCTTGGTTGAGGGCTCTGAAGCTTTCTTT.

This sequence joins TRBV10-1 and TRBJ2-5; D is ambiguous. The V gene lost 0 bases and the J gene lost 1 base, with 9 bases spanning the gap. This CDR3 contains 15 residues. The germline V gene encodes CDR1 WNHNN and CDR2 SYGVQD (reference sequence). The CDR3 DNA reads as TGCGCCAGCAGTGAGTCGATGGGGATCCAAGAGACCCAGTACTTC. Encoded protein: CASSESMGIQETQYF.

This rearrangement joins TRBV28 to TRBJ2-7; D not certain. The V gene's germline CDR1 is MDHEN and CDR2 SYDVKM. This CDR3 spans 14 amino acids. V was pared by 3 bases and J by 3 bases, with 12 bases between. As DNA, the CDR3 is TGTGCCAGCAGTTTGGAAACGCGGAGCTACGAGCAGTACTTC. Translated, it gives CASSLETRSYEQYF.

The V call is TRBV15, the J call TRBJ1-5; D unresolved. This CDR3 contains 14 residues. V shed 0 bases and J shed 4 bases, with 7 bases lying between them. The germline V gene encodes CDR1 LNHNV and CDR2 YYDKDF (reference sequence). The CDR3 nucleotides read TGTGCCACCAGCAGAGATTTCGAGAATCAGCCCCAGCATTTT. Protein sequence: CATSRDFENQPQHF.

The chain combines TRBV7-9 with TRBJ2-5; D uncertain. Germline CDR1 SEHNR, CDR2 FQNEAQ (reference sequence). This CDR3 region has 13 residues. V lost 6 bases and J 10 bases, leaving 18 bases between the germline ends. CDR3 sequence (DNA): TGTGCCAGCAGTGAAGCTGGCGACTCCCTCCAGTACTTC. Its translation is CASSEAGDSLQYF.

Remarks on this clone: In the same sample, other DNA sequences code for this CDR3. This chain links TRBV14 with TRBJ1-1; D is perhaps TRBD1 (5 bases). Deletions cut 4 bases from V and 0 bases from J, with 6 bases between. From germline, CDR1 is SGHDN and CDR2 FVKESK. This CDR3 has 13 amino acids. This CDR3 is CASSPTVNTEAFF. In DNA form, the CDR3 reads TGTGCCAGCAGCCCGACAGTGAACACTGAAGCTTTCTTT.

The chain uses TRBV11-2 and TRBJ2-2; 7 bases align to TRBD2. Germline CDR1 is SGHAT and CDR2 is FQNNGV. The CDR3 totals 14 residues. V lost 6 bases to trimming and J lost 7 bases; unmatched junction nucleotides: 8. The CDR3 sequence is CASSTVAGDGELFF. The DNA of the CDR3 is TGTGCCAGCAGTACCGTAGCGGGCGACGGGGAGCTGTTTTTT.